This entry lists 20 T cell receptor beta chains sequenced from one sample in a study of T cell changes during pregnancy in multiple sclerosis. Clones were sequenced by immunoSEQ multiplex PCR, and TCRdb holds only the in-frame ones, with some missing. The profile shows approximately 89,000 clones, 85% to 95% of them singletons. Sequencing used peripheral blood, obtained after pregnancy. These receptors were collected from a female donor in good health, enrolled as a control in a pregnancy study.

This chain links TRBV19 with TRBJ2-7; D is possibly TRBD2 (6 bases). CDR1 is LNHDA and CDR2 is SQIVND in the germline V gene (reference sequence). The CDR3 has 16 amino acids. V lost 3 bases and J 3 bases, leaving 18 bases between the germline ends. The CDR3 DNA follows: TGTGCCAGTAGTATCTGGGGAGGCCGAGAGATCTACGAGCAGTACTTC. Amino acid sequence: CASSIWGGREIYEQYF.

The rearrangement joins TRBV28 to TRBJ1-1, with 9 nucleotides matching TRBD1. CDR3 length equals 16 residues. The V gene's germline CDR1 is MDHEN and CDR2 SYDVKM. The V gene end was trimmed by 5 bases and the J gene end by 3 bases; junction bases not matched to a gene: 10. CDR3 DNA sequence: TGTGCCAGCAGTCGGACAGGGGAAGGGAGTGACACTGAAGCTTTCTTT. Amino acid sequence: CASSRTGEGSDTEAFF.

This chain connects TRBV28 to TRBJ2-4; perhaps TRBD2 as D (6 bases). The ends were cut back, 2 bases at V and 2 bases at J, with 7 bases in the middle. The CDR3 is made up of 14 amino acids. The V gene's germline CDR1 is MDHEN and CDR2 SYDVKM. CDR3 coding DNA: TGTGCCAGCAGTTTAGGGGGGACCAAAAACATTCAGTACTTC. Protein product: CASSLGGTKNIQYF.

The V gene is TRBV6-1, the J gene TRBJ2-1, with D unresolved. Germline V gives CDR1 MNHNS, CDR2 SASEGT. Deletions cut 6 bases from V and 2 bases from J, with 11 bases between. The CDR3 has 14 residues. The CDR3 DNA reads TGTGCCAGCAGAAGGTCTGGGCCCTACAATGAGCAGTTCTTC. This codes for CASRRSGPYNEQFF.

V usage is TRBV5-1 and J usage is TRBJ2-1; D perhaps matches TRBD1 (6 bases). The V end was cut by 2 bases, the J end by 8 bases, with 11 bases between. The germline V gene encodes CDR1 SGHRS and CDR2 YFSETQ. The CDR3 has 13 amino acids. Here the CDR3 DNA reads TGCGCCAGCAGCTTCAGGGGACCCGATGAGCAGTTCTTC. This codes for CASSFRGPDEQFF.

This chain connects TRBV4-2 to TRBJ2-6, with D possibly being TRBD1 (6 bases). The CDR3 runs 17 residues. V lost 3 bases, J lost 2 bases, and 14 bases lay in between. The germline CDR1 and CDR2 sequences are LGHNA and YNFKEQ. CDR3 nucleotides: TGTGCCAGCAGCCACCCACAGGGTATAACTGGGGCCAACGTCCTGACTTTC. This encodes CASSHPQGITGANVLTF.

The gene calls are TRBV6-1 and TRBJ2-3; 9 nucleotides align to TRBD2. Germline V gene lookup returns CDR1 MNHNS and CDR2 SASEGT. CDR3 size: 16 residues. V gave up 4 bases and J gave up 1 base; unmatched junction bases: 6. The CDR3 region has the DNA TGTGCCAGCAGTGGACTCCGGACTAGCGGCACAGATACGCAGTATTTT. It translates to CASSGLRTSGTDTQYF.

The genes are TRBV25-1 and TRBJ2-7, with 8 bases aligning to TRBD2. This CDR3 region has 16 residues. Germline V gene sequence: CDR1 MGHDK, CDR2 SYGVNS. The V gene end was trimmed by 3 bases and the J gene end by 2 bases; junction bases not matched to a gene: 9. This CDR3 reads CASSDYPGTSTYEQYF. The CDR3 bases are TGTGCCAGCAGTGATTATCCCGGGACTAGTACCTACGAGCAGTACTTC.

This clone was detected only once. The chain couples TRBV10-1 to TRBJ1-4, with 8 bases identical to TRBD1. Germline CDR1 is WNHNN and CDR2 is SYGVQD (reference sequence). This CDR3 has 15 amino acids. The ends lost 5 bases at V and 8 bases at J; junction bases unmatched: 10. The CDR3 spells CASSFQQGVVEKLFF. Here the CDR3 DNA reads TGCGCCAGCAGTTTTCAACAGGGGGTGGTGGAAAAACTGTTTTTT.

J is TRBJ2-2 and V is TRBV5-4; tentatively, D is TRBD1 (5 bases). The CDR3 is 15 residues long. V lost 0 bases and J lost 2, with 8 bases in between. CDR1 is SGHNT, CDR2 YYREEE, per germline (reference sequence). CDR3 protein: CASSLGGSNTGELFF. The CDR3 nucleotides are TGTGCCAGCAGCTTGGGGGGCTCAAACACCGGGGAGCTGTTTTTT.

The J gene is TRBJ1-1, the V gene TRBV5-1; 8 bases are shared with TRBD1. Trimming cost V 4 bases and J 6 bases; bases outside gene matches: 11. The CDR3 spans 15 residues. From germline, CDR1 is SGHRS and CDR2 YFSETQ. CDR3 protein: CASSRLTGDFSEAFF. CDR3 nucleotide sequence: TGCGCCAGCAGCCGGTTGACAGGGGATTTTTCTGAAGCTTTCTTT.

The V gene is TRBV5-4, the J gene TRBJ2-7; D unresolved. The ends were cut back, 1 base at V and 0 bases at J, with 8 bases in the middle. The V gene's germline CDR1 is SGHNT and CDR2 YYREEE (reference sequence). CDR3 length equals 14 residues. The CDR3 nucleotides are TGTGCCAGCAGCTTGACGGTAGACTCCTACGAGCAGTACTTC. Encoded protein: CASSLTVDSYEQYF.

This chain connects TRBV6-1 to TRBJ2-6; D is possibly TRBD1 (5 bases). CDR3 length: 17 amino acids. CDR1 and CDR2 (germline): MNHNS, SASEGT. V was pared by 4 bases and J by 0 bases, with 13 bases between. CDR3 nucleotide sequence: TGTGCCAGCAGTGGGGGCCGTGGACCCTCTGGGGCCAACGTCCTGACTTTC. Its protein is CASSGGRGPSGANVLTF.

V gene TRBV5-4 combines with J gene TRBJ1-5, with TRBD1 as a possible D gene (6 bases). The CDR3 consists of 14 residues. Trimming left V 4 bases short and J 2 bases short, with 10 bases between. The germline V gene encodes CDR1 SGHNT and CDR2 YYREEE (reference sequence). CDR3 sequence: CASSKAGGNQPQHF. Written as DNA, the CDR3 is TGTGCCAGCAGCAAGGCAGGGGGCAATCAGCCCCAGCATTTT.

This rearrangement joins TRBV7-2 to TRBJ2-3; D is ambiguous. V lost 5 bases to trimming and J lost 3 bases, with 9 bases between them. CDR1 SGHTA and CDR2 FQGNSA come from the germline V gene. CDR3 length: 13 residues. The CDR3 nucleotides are TGTGCCAGCAGCCAAGACTGGACAGATACGCAGTATTTT. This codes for CASSQDWTDTQYF.

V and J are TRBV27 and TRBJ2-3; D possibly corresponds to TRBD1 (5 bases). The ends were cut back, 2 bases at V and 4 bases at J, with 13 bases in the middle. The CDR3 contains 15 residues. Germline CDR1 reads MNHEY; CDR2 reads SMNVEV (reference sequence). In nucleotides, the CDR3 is TGTGCCAGCAGTTTAGAGCCCCAGGGCGCAGATACGCAGTATTTT. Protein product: CASSLEPQGADTQYF.

CDR3: CASSSRGQGGFNEQFF. The CDR3 bases are TGTGCCAGCAGCTCGAGGGGGCAGGGGGGTTTCAATGAGCAGTTCTTC. The chain uses TRBV5-5 and TRBJ2-1, with D possibly matching TRBD1 (7 bases). The CDR3 extends over 16 amino acids. V shed 3 bases and J shed 6 bases, with 19 bases lying between them. Germline loops: CDR1 SGHKS, CDR2 YYEKEE (reference sequence).

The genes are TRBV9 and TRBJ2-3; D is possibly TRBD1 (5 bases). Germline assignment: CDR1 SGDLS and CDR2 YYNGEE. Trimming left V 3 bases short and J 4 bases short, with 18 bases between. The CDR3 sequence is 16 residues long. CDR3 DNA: TGTGCCAGCAGCGACCCTGGGCAGGGCAAGTCAGATACGCAGTATTTT. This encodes CASSDPGQGKSDTQYF.

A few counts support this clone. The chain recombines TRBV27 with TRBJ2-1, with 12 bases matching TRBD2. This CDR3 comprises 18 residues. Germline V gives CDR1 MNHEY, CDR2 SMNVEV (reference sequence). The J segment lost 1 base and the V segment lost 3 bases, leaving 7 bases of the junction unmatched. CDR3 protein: CASSFSSGRAVSYNEQFF. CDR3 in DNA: TGTGCCAGCAGTTTTTCTAGCGGGAGGGCCGTTTCCTACAATGAGCAGTTCTTC.

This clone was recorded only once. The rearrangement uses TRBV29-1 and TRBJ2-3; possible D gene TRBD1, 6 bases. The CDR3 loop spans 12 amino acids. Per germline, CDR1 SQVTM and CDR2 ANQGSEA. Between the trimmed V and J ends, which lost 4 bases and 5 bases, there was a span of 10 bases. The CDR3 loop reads CSVVSRGDTQYF. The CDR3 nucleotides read TGCAGCGTTGTATCCAGGGGAGATACGCAGTATTTT.